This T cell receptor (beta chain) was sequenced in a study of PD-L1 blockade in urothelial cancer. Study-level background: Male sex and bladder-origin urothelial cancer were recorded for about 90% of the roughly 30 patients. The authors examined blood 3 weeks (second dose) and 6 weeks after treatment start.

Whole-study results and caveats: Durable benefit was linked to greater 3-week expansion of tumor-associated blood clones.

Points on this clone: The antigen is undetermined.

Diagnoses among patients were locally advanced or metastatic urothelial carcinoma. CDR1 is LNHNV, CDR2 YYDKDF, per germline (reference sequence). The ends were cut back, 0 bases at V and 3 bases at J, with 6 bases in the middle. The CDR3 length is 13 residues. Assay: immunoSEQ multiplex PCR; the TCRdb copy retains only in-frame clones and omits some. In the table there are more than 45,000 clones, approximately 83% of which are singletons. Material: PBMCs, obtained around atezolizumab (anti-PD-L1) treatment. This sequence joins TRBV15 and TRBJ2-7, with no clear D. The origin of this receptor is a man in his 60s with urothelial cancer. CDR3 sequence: CATSRDPSYEQYF. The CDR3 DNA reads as TGTGCCACCAGCAGAGATCCGAGCTACGAGCAGTACTTC. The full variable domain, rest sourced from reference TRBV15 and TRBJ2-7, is DAMVIQNPRYQVTQFGKPVTLSCSQTLNHNVMYWYQQKSSQAPKLLFHYYDKDFNNEADTPDNFQSRRPNTSFCFLDIRSPGLGDTAMYLCATSRDPSYEQYFGPGTRLTVT.